The rows below give T cell receptor beta chains drawn from one sample of a study of CD8 T cells in Susac syndrome. Each CDR3 protein gets one entry after TCRdb re-called the immunoSEQ multiplex PCR reads with MiXCR. This table holds about 69,000 distinct CDR3 sequences, approximately 95% found once. The sequenced sample consisted of CD8+ T cells from PBMCs. The receptors were sampled from a human donor in good health. Both conserved end residues are part of each CDR3. A D gene is named only where the DNA matches it firmly. A row's size may be missing; if present it is once, few, many or a size class.

V: TRBV3-1
J: TRBJ2-7
D: TRBD2
size: .
CDR3: CASRVSGGSNEQYF
DNA: TGTGCCAGCAGGGTAAGCGGGGGTAGCAACGAGCAGTACTTC

V: TRBV19
J: TRBJ2-5
D: TRBD2
size: .
CDR3: CASSITGTTGETQYF
DNA: TGTGCCAGTAGTATAACCGGGACTACCGGCGAGACCCAGTACTTC

V: TRBV29-1
J: TRBJ2-7
D: .
size: .
CDR3: CSVRARAYEQYF
DNA: TGCAGCGTTCGGGCCCGGGCTTACGAGCAGTACTTC

V: TRBV29-1
J: TRBJ1-1
D: .
size: .
CDR3: CSSFGGGNTEAFF
DNA: TGCAGCTCCTTCGGCGGGGGAAACACTGAAGCTTTCTTT

V: TRBV6-2/TRBV6-3
J: TRBJ1-2
D: .
size: few
CDR3: CASRGTENYGYTF
DNA: TGTGCCAGCAGAGGGACGGAGAACTATGGCTACACCTTC

V: TRBV27
J: TRBJ1-1
D: .
size: .
CDR3: CASRSFSLTEAFF
DNA: TGTGCCAGTCGTTCCTTTAGCCTCACTGAAGCTTTCTTT

V: TRBV6-5
J: TRBJ2-7
D: .
size: .
CDR3: CASSYSFRDILSYEQYF
DNA: TGTGCCAGCAGTTACTCATTCCGGGATATTCTCTCCTACGAGCAGTACTTC

V: TRBV13
J: TRBJ1-4
D: TRBD1
size: .
CDR3: CASGDRGNRKLFF
DNA: TGTGCCAGCGGCGACAGGGGGAATCGAAAACTGTTTTTT

V: TRBV2
J: TRBJ2-7
D: .
size: .
CDR3: CASLEGSEQYF
DNA: TGTGCCAGCCTCGAGGGCAGCGAGCAGTACTTC

V: TRBV7-9
J: TRBJ1-2
D: .
size: .
CDR3: CASSSSRGNYGYTF
DNA: TGTGCCAGCAGCTCATCCCGGGGGAACTATGGCTACACCTTC

V: TRBV29-1
J: TRBJ2-3
D: .
size: .
CDR3: CSVPRAADTQYF
DNA: TGCAGCGTTCCCCGGGCGGCCGATACGCAGTATTTT

V: TRBV28
J: TRBJ2-7
D: TRBD2
size: .
CDR3: CASNLRGGPSYEQYF
DNA: TGTGCCAGCAACCTCCGCGGGGGTCCCTCCTACGAGCAGTACTTC

V: TRBV7-9
J: TRBJ2-5
D: .
size: .
CDR3: CASSPLRDGTQYF
DNA: TGTGCCAGCAGTCCCTTGAGGGACGGGACCCAGTACTTC

V: TRBV13
J: TRBJ2-7
D: .
size: .
CDR3: CASSLGGAGYEQYF
DNA: TGTGCCAGCAGCTTAGGGGGGGCAGGGTACGAGCAGTACTTC

V: TRBV7-2
J: TRBJ1-2
D: TRBD1
size: .
CDR3: CASSSGQGVYGYTF
DNA: TGTGCCAGCAGCTCGGGACAGGGGGTCTATGGCTACACCTTC

V: TRBV12-3/TRBV12-4
J: TRBJ2-1
D: TRBD2
size: .
CDR3: CASGTSGGDEQFF
DNA: TGTGCCAGCGGGACTAGCGGGGGCGATGAGCAGTTCTTC

V: TRBV29-1
J: TRBJ1-1
D: .
size: .
CDR3: CSVEGREAFF
DNA: TGCAGCGTTGAAGGTCGGGAGGCTTTCTTT

V: TRBV4-1
J: TRBJ2-7
D: .
size: .
CDR3: CASSQEGKGAGYYEQYF
DNA: TGCGCCAGCAGCCAAGAAGGGAAAGGGGCAGGGTACTACGAGCAGTACTTC

V: TRBV14
J: TRBJ1-1
D: TRBD1
size: .
CDR3: CASSPTGWDTEAFF
DNA: TGTGCCAGCAGCCCGACAGGGTGGGACACTGAAGCTTTCTTT

V: TRBV6-2/TRBV6-3
J: TRBJ2-3
D: .
size: .
CDR3: CASSAGAATDTQYF
DNA: TGTGCCAGCAGTGCAGGGGCGGCCACAGATACGCAGTATTTT

V: TRBV2
J: TRBJ1-2
D: .
size: .
CDR3: CASSPTGTKTSYGYTF
DNA: TGTGCCAGCAGTCCTACCGGGACGAAGACCTCTTATGGCTACACCTTC

V: TRBV2
J: TRBJ1-2
D: .
size: .
CDR3: CASRDVPNGYTF
DNA: TGTGCCAGCCGGGATGTCCCTAACGGCTACACCTTC

V: TRBV7-9
J: TRBJ1-3
D: .
size: .
CDR3: CASSLTVDSYSGNTIYF
DNA: TGTGCCAGCAGCTTAACTGTTGACAGTTACTCTGGAAACACCATATATTTT

V: TRBV12-3/TRBV12-4
J: TRBJ2-7
D: TRBD1
size: .
CDR3: CASSLLQGAVYEQYF
DNA: TGTGCCAGCAGTCTCCTACAGGGGGCCGTTTACGAGCAGTACTTC

V: TRBV13
J: TRBJ2-3
D: .
size: .
CDR3: CASSFLFGREADTQYF
DNA: TGTGCCAGCAGCTTTCTTTTTGGGAGAGAAGCAGATACGCAGTATTTT

V: TRBV2
J: TRBJ2-5
D: .
size: .
CDR3: CASSEAPWRGQETQYF
DNA: TGTGCCAGCAGTGAAGCGCCGTGGCGGGGCCAAGAGACCCAGTACTTC

V: TRBV28
J: TRBJ2-5
D: TRBD1
size: .
CDR3: CASSPRQGRETQYF
DNA: TGTGCCAGCAGCCCTCGACAGGGGCGAGAGACCCAGTACTTC

V: TRBV19
J: TRBJ1-5
D: .
size: .
CDR3: CARRDQGNQPQHF
DNA: TGTGCCAGGAGAGACCAGGGCAATCAGCCCCAGCATTTT

V: TRBV9
J: TRBJ2-6
D: .
size: .
CDR3: CASSTSGANVLTF
DNA: TGTGCCAGCAGCACCTCTGGGGCCAACGTCCTGACTTTC

V: TRBV27
J: TRBJ1-2
D: .
size: .
CDR3: CASAWGGAYYGYTF
DNA: TGTGCCAGCGCCTGGGGAGGGGCCTACTATGGCTACACCTTC

V: TRBV20-1
J: TRBJ2-5
D: .
size: .
CDR3: CSARSDKQETQYF
DNA: TGCAGTGCTAGATCGGACAAACAAGAGACCCAGTACTTC

V: TRBV2
J: TRBJ2-7
D: .
size: .
CDR3: CASSEGTSTREQYF
DNA: TGTGCCAGCAGTGAGGGGACATCTACGAGGGAGCAGTACTTC

V: TRBV19
J: TRBJ1-5
D: .
size: once
CDR3: CASSGDQPQHF
DNA: TGTGCCAGTAGTGGGGATCAGCCCCAGCATTTT

V: TRBV2
J: TRBJ1-5
D: .
size: .
CDR3: CASRPDGDQPQHF
DNA: TGTGCCAGCAGGCCGGACGGGGATCAGCCCCAGCATTTT

V: TRBV12-3/TRBV12-4
J: TRBJ1-5
D: TRBD1
size: once
CDR3: CASSLGTGPLSQHF
DNA: TGTGCCAGCAGTCTAGGGACAGGCCCTCTGTCCCAGCATTTT

V: TRBV9
J: TRBJ2-1
D: TRBD2
size: .
CDR3: CASSPRLAGGPNEQFF
DNA: TGTGCCAGCAGCCCCCGACTAGCGGGGGGCCCCAATGAGCAGTTCTTC

V: TRBV19
J: TRBJ2-3
D: .
size: .
CDR3: CASRLGGNTDTQYF
DNA: TGTGCCAGTAGACTCGGCGGGAACACAGATACGCAGTATTTT

V: TRBV28
J: TRBJ2-5
D: .
size: .
CDR3: CASSLEWLRETQYF
DNA: TGTGCCAGCAGTTTAGAATGGTTGAGAGAGACCCAGTACTTC

V: TRBV4-1
J: TRBJ2-7
D: .
size: .
CDR3: CASSQENPSYEQYF
DNA: TGCGCCAGCAGCCAAGAGAATCCCTCCTACGAGCAGTACTTC

V: TRBV4-1
J: TRBJ1-2
D: .
size: .
CDR3: CASSQGSMAGYTF
DNA: TGCGCCAGCAGCCAAGGAAGTATGGCTGGCTACACCTTC

V: TRBV9
J: TRBJ2-1
D: .
size: once
CDR3: CASSVEVYNEQFF
DNA: TGTGCCAGCAGCGTAGAGGTTTACAATGAGCAGTTCTTC

V: TRBV27
J: TRBJ2-3
D: TRBD2
size: .
CDR3: CASSSLTIAGALTDTQYF
DNA: TGTGCCAGCAGTTCCCTTACTATAGCGGGGGCCCTCACAGATACGCAGTATTTT

V: TRBV7-9
J: TRBJ2-7
D: TRBD1
size: .
CDR3: CASSEGDRVPYEQYF
DNA: TGTGCCAGCAGCGAGGGGGACAGGGTGCCCTACGAGCAGTACTTC

V: TRBV27
J: TRBJ2-4
D: TRBD2
size: .
CDR3: CASSITSGGPLNIQYF
DNA: TGTGCCAGCAGTATAACAAGCGGGGGGCCTCTGAACATTCAGTACTTC

V: TRBV19
J: TRBJ2-2
D: .
size: .
CDR3: CASSINPYTGELFF
DNA: TGTGCCAGTAGTATTAATCCCTACACCGGGGAGCTGTTTTTT

V: TRBV29-1
J: TRBJ1-1
D: .
size: .
CDR3: CSYVYRTAKHTEAFF
DNA: TGCAGCTACGTCTACCGGACAGCTAAGCACACTGAAGCTTTCTTT